Reported below is one T cell receptor (beta chain). The sample is drawn from a study of blood T cell repertoires in COVID-19. Cohort assignment relied on participant-reported clinical history. All recovered Cohort 3 donors got two negative PCRs, got clearance, or saw symptom resolution. V was pared by 5 bases and J by 6 bases, with 7 bases of the junction left unmatched. Germline loops: CDR1 SGHDT, CDR2 YYEEEE. This CDR3 comprises 13 residues. Method: immunoSEQ multiplex PCR; TCRdb's copy keeps in-frame clones and lacks some. The sample lists about 130,000 clones, about 80% occurring once. The chain has TRBV5-6 and TRBJ1-2; TRBD1 matches 7 bases. The sequence derives from a middle-aged man who had recovered from COVID-19. Sequenced: PBMCs or T cells enriched from blood (not recorded which). The CDR3 protein is CASSPSRGNGYTF. CDR3 sequence (DNA): TGTGCCAGCAGTCCAAGCAGGGGGAATGGCTACACCTTC.